The clone carrying this T cell receptor beta chain was observed a few times. Its target is unknown. The PCR was carried out with 60 Vbeta primers and 13 Jbeta primers. Measured with immunoSEQ multiplex PCR; TCRdb has only the in-frame clones, and not every one. The sample includes about 140,000 clones, 55% to 80% seen only once; the top ten take about 1.2%. Unmatched junction bases numbered 5, after V lost 7 bases and J lost 3 bases. Looked up from germline, CDR1 is SQVTM and CDR2 is ANQGSEA. There are 13 residues in the CDR3. The data were taken from a study of cytomegalovirus exposure and HLA in healthy donors. Study-level points and caveats: Cytomegalovirus-associated status was assigned to approximately 160 TCR beta chains. CMV serostatus was the sole immune exposure data available. Most subjects' HLA-A and HLA-B alleles were reportedly predicted from TCR beta sequences.

The sample was PBMCs. The receptor was isolated from a woman aged 40-49 years in good health and CMV-seronegative. V is TRBV29-1 and J is TRBJ1-4; 7 bases line up with TRBD1. The CDR3 nucleotides are TGCAGCGCGAAGACAGGGTCTAATGAAAAACTGTTTTTT. Amino acid sequence: CSAKTGSNEKLFF.